This TCR beta chain was sequenced during a study of early T cells in non-severe SARS-CoV-2 infection. On the study more broadly: Whole-blood bulk RNA, unsorted, was sequenced, and chains were unpaired. Points from the study as a whole: Matches to VDJdb favored anti-spike CD8 responses and missed private and CD4 specificities.

V dropped 1 base and J dropped 8; count of bases not matched to a gene: 6. This CDR3 region has 14 residues. Germline V lookup: CDR1 SGHRS, CDR2 YFSETQ. Comment on this clonotype: The antigen remains unidentified.

Unique molecular identifiers were added to individual cDNA molecules. TCRdb fed the 5' RACE reads into MiXCR, producing one record per CDR3 protein. The sample shows 85,000 to 100,000 distinct CDR3 sequences, 11% of them seen only once. This sequence originates from an adult who was a healthcare worker with PCR-confirmed SARS-CoV-2 infection or an uninfected control (not recorded which). Sequencing input: whole blood. V and J are TRBV5-1 and TRBJ2-1; 7 nucleotides agree with TRBD2. The CDR3 loop is CASSLSAGADEQFF. In DNA form, the CDR3 reads TGCGCCAGCAGCTTGTCTGCGGGAGCGGATGAGCAGTTCTTC.